This T cell receptor (beta chain) was identified in a study of T cell responses to AZD1222 COVID-19 vaccine. This CDR3 comprises 17 residues. The V gene's germline CDR1 is LNHDA and CDR2 SQIVND (reference sequence). Trimming took 3 bases from V and 1 from J; bases not matched to a gene: 10. Method: immunoSEQ multiplex PCR; TCRdb's copy keeps in-frame clones and lacks some. The profile covers 140,000 or so clones, with roughly 90% appearing a single time and 1.7% taken by the ten largest. Study-wide results and limits: Nearly half of spike-specific TCRs reportedly target unmutated variant regions.

This clone was found a few times. Its target is unknown. This receptor was taken from an adult in good health. Sequencing used peripheral blood, obtained on day 0 of AZD1222 vaccination. This chain connects TRBV19 to TRBJ1-2, with TRBD1 matching 8 bases. For the CDR3, the DNA is TGTGCCAGTAGTATTGGTGGTCCCGGACAGGGTAACTATGGCTACACCTTC. Translation gives CASSIGGPGQGNYGYTF.